The clone carrying this TCR beta chain was counted between two and nine times. Its target is not known. Primers included in the PCR were 60 Vbeta and 13 Jbeta primers. Method: immunoSEQ multiplex PCR; TCRdb's copy keeps in-frame clones and lacks some. In the table there are 150,000 to 180,000 clones, about 76% of which are singletons. The source of the sample is a study of cytomegalovirus exposure and HLA in healthy donors. Regarding the study as a whole: Trimming of TCR beta V- and J-genes showed a link, identified in a later analysis, to a missense DCLRE1C variant. Reportedly, fewer N-insertions than the approximately 610-donor mean appeared in an Asian-associated ancestry cluster in a later analysis. A later analysis by the authors found several of the most significant clusters apparently linked to common viral pathogens. In vitro work confirmed that a few CMV-associated chains recognize CMV antigens.

The CDR3 is 11 residues long. The V gene end was trimmed by 7 bases and the J gene end by 4 bases; junction bases not matched to a gene: 2. Germline CDR1 reads SQVTM; CDR2 reads ANQGSEA. Specimen: PBMCs. The receptor was derived from a man aged 25 to 45 in good health and CMV-seropositive. V and J are TRBV29-1 and TRBJ2-5; 8 nucleotides align to TRBD2. CDR3 nucleotide sequence: TGCAGCGCGAGCGGGGGAGAGACCCAGTACTTC. Protein product: CSASGGETQYF.